These T cell receptor beta chains were read from a single sample in a study of blood T cell repertoires in COVID-19. Using immunoSEQ multiplex PCR, the repertoire was profiled, and TCRdb retains in-frame clones only, with some absent. This repertoire shows roughly 170,000 clones, over 75% found once; its top ten account for 1% to 1.5%. The sequenced sample consisted of peripheral blood. The receptors derive from a man aged 60-69 years who had recovered from COVID-19. Each CDR3 is given with its conserved first and last residue. The D gene is left open where the match is weak. For some rows the clone size is stated as once, few or many, or as a class when expanded; others skip it.

TRBJ1-4 | TRBV11-2 | TRBD1 | NA | CASSPGQGEEKLFF | TGTGCCAGCAGCCCGGGACAGGGAGAAGAAAAACTGTTTTTT
TRBJ2-5 | TRBV18 | NA | NA | CASSPTFQETQYF | TGTGCCAGCTCACCGACATTTCAAGAGACCCAGTACTTC
TRBJ2-1 | TRBV20-1 | NA | NA | CSASLRGKNNEQFF | TGCAGTGCTAGTTTGCGGGGAAAAAACAATGAGCAGTTCTTC
TRBJ1-4 | TRBV28 | NA | NA | CASSLSSTNEKLFF | TGTGCCAGCAGTTTGAGTTCAACTAATGAAAAACTGTTTTTT
TRBJ2-1 | TRBV15 | NA | NA | CATSRDREVNEQFF | TGTGCCACCAGCAGAGACAGAGAGGTTAATGAGCAGTTCTTC
TRBJ1-1 | TRBV4-1 | NA | NA | CASSHPRDTEAFF | TGCGCCAGCAGCCACCCCCGGGACACTGAAGCTTTCTTT
TRBJ1-2 | TRBV25-1 | TRBD1 | NA | CASRGTGNYGYTF | TGTGCCAGCAGAGGGACAGGGAACTATGGCTACACCTTC
TRBJ2-3 | TRBV24-1 | TRBD2 | NA | CATSDRAGRTDTQYF | TGTGCCACCAGTGACCGAGCGGGGCGCACAGATACGCAGTATTTT
TRBJ1-2 | TRBV7-9 | TRBD1 | few | CASSFQGVEGYGYTF | TGTGCCAGCAGCTTCCAGGGGGTTGAGGGCTATGGCTACACCTTC
TRBJ2-1 | TRBV6-2/TRBV6-3 | TRBD2 | NA | CASSPYGTSGYNEQFF | TGTGCCAGCAGCCCTTACGGGACTAGCGGATACAATGAGCAGTTCTTC
TRBJ2-1 | TRBV11-3 | NA | NA | CASSTASGSSYNEQFF | TGTGCCAGCAGCACCGCCTCGGGGAGCTCCTACAATGAGCAGTTCTTC
TRBJ2-3 | TRBV11-1 | TRBD2 | NA | CASSFWRGEDTQYF | TGTGCCAGCAGCTTTTGGCGGGGGGAGGATACGCAGTATTTT
TRBJ1-4 | TRBV2 | NA | NA | CARRAAGGEKLFF | TGTGCCCGCAGGGCGGCCGGGGGTGAAAAACTGTTTTTT
TRBJ1-6 | TRBV5-1 | NA | NA | CASSLRGFDSPLHF | TGCGCCAGCAGCTTAAGGGGTTTCGATTCACCCCTCCACTTT
TRBJ1-1 | TRBV15 | NA | NA | CATDSGTMNTEAFF | TGTGCCACAGACTCCGGGACAATGAACACTGAAGCTTTCTTT
TRBJ2-3 | TRBV19 | TRBD2 | NA | CATARGAGTDTQYF | TGTGCCACCGCGCGGGGGGCCGGCACAGATACGCAGTATTTT
TRBJ2-3 | TRBV5-4 | TRBD1 | NA | CASSFNTGGSDTQYF | TGTGCCAGCAGCTTTAATACAGGGGGGTCGGATACGCAGTATTTT
TRBJ1-2 | TRBV5-6 | NA | NA | CASSLEGEGGHGYTF | TGTGCCAGCAGCTTGGAAGGGGAGGGGGGCCACGGCTACACCTTC
TRBJ2-2 | TRBV6-2/TRBV6-3 | TRBD2 | NA | CASSYLGSGHTGELFF | TGTGCCAGCAGTTACCTTGGTAGCGGGCACACCGGGGAGCTGTTTTTT
TRBJ2-1 | TRBV5-8 | NA | NA | CASSLEWAGEQFF | TGTGCCAGCAGCTTGGAATGGGCGGGTGAGCAGTTCTTC
TRBJ2-1 | TRBV4-3 | TRBD2 | NA | CASSHRLAGGDNEQFF | TGCGCCAGCAGCCATAGACTAGCGGGGGGCGACAATGAGCAGTTCTTC
TRBJ1-2 | TRBV18 | NA | NA | CASSPRQGPTNYGYTF | TGTGCCAGCTCACCACGGCAGGGCCCAACTAACTATGGCTACACCTTC
TRBJ1-5 | TRBV12-3/TRBV12-4 | NA | NA | CASRGPGQPQHF | TGTGCCAGCAGGGGGCCGGGTCAGCCCCAGCATTTT
TRBJ1-1 | TRBV2 | NA | NA | CASTWSEEDTEAFF | TGTGCCAGCACTTGGTCAGAAGAAGACACTGAAGCTTTCTTT
TRBJ2-6 | TRBV10-1 | NA | NA | CASSGTPQFSGANVLTF | TGCGCCAGCAGTGGGACACCCCAATTCTCTGGGGCCAACGTCCTGACTTTC
TRBJ1-2 | TRBV10-3 | NA | NA | CATRVGYGYTF | TGTGCCACGCGGGTAGGATATGGCTACACCTTC
TRBJ2-1 | TRBV11-2 | TRBD1 | NA | CASSSAPTGYDEQFF | TGTGCCAGCAGCTCGGCACCGACAGGGTACGATGAGCAGTTCTTC
TRBJ2-5 | TRBV6-2/TRBV6-3 | NA | NA | CASSFNPSGRYQETQYF | TGTGCCAGCAGTTTTAACCCAAGCGGAAGGTACCAAGAGACCCAGTACTTC
TRBJ2-1 | TRBV6-2/TRBV6-3 | NA | NA | CASSYTHEQFF | TGTGCCAGCAGTTACACTCATGAGCAGTTCTTC
TRBJ2-3 | TRBV5-1 | NA | few | CASSSGDSRDTQYF | TGCGCCAGCAGCTCCGGGGACTCGCGAGATACGCAGTATTTT
TRBJ2-1 | TRBV19 | TRBD2 | NA | CASSEPSGGRPTYNEQFF | TGTGCCAGTAGCGAACCTAGCGGGGGCCGACCTACTTACAATGAGCAGTTCTTC
TRBJ2-7 | TRBV30 | TRBD1 | NA | CAGTVSYEQYF | TGTGCCGGGACAGTCTCCTACGAGCAGTACTTC
TRBJ2-7 | TRBV5-1 | TRBD1 | NA | CASSSQTGVVGYEQYF | TGCGCCAGCAGCTCCCAGACAGGGGTGGTTGGCTACGAGCAGTACTTC
TRBJ1-3 | TRBV21-1 | NA | few | CASSSYRGLRNTIYF | TGTGCCAGCAGCAGCTACCGGGGACTACGAAACACCATATATTTT
TRBJ2-1 | TRBV27 | NA | NA | CASSFSSYNEQFF | TGTGCCAGCAGCTTTAGCTCCTACAATGAGCAGTTCTTC
TRBJ1-1 | TRBV7-2 | NA | NA | CASSLMSTVLNTEAFF | TGTGCCAGCAGCTTAATGTCTACAGTCTTGAACACTGAAGCTTTCTTT
TRBJ2-2 | TRBV3-1/TRBV3-2 | TRBD2 | NA | CASSQLAGGLAGTGELFF | TGTGCCAGCAGCCAACTAGCGGGGGGACTGGCGGGCACCGGGGAGCTGTTTTTT
TRBJ1-5 | TRBV19 | TRBD1 | NA | CASSEQGARQPQHF | TGTGCCAGTAGCGAACAGGGGGCGAGGCAGCCCCAGCATTTT
TRBJ1-1 | TRBV7-9 | TRBD1 | NA | CASRSGTGSLYTEAFF | TGTGCCAGCAGGTCCGGGACAGGGTCTCTTTACACTGAAGCTTTCTTT
TRBJ1-5 | TRBV30 | NA | NA | CAWNSGRDQPQHF | TGTGCCTGGAATTCGGGGAGGGATCAGCCCCAGCATTTT
TRBJ2-2 | TRBV2 | NA | NA | CASSRDFNTGELFF | TGTGCCAGCAGCCGGGACTTCAACACCGGGGAGCTGTTTTTT
TRBJ2-3 | TRBV4-2 | NA | NA | CASNDGGTDTQYF | TGTGCCAGCAACGACGGGGGAACAGATACGCAGTATTTT